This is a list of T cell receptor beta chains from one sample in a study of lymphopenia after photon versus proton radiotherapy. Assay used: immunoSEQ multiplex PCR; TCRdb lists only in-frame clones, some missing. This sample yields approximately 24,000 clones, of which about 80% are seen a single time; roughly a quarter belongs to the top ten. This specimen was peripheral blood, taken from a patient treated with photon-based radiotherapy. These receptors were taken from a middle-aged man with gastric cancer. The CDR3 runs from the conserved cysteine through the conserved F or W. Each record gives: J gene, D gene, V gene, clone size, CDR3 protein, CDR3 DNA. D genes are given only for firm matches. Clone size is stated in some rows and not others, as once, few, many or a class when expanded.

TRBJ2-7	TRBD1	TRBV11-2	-	CASSLDEGQGRPYEQYF	TGTGCCAGCAGCTTAGATGAGGGACAGGGGAGACCTTACGAGCAGTACTTC
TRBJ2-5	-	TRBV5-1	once	CASRPEAGAGQETQYF	TGCGCCAGCAGGCCGGAGGCAGGGGCTGGCCAAGAGACCCAGTACTTC
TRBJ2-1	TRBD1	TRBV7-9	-	CASSLGTGNSYNEQFF	TGTGCCAGCAGCTTGGGGACAGGGAACTCCTACAATGAGCAGTTCTTC
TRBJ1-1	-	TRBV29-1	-	CSVESRQNTEAFF	TGCAGCGTTGAAAGTCGGCAGAACACTGAAGCTTTCTTT
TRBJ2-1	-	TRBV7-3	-	CASSLTGDTYNEQFF	TGTGCCAGCAGCTTAACGGGGGACACCTACAATGAGCAGTTCTTC
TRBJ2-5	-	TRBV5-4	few	CASSFPSGPRQETQYF	TGTGCCAGCAGCTTCCCATCGGGCCCAAGACAAGAGACCCAGTACTTC
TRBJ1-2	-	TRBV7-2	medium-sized	CASSLVPGNNYGYTF	TGTGCCAGCAGCTTAGTCCCCGGAAATAACTATGGCTACACCTTC
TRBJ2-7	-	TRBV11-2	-	CASSLPGTWYEQYF	TGTGCCAGCAGCTTACCAGGGACATGGTACGAGCAGTACTTC
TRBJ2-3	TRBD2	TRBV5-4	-	CASSIGGGTDTQYF	TGTGCCAGCAGCATCGGGGGAGGGACAGATACGCAGTATTTT
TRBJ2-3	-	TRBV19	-	CASSAWDIGTDTQYF	TGTGCCAGTAGTGCCTGGGACATCGGCACAGATACGCAGTATTTT
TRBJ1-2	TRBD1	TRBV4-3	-	CASSQEMTGGHGYTF	TGCGCCAGCAGCCAAGAAATGACAGGGGGCCATGGCTACACCTTC
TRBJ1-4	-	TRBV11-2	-	CASSLLAGFNEKLFF	TGTGCCAGCAGCTTGTTAGCTGGCTTTAATGAAAAACTGTTTTTT
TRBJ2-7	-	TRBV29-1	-	CSARIQGSSYEQYF	TGCAGCGCCCGAATTCAGGGGAGCTCCTACGAGCAGTACTTC
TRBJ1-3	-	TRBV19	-	CASRNSNTIYF	TGTGCCAGTCGGAACAGTAACACCATATATTTT
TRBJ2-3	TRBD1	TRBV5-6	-	CASSGDRVGWGTDTQYF	TGTGCCAGCAGCGGGGACAGGGTGGGTTGGGGCACAGATACGCAGTATTTT
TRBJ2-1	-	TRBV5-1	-	CASSSARGPSYNEQFF	TGCGCCAGCAGCTCGGCCCGGGGGCCATCCTACAATGAGCAGTTCTTC
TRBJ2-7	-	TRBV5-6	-	CASSLFRGSYEQYF	TGTGCCAGCAGCTTGTTTCGGGGATCCTACGAGCAGTACTTC
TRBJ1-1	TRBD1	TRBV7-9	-	CASSWGTGGRTEAFF	TGTGCCAGCAGCTGGGGGACAGGGGGCCGGACTGAAGCTTTCTTT
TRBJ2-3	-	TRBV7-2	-	CASSLGQQGQDTQYF	TGTGCCAGCAGCTTAGGCCAGCAGGGGCAAGATACGCAGTATTTT
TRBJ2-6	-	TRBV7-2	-	CASSLEARYSGANVLTF	TGTGCCAGCAGCTTAGAGGCCAGATACTCTGGGGCCAACGTCCTGACTTTC
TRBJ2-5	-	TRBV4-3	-	CASSQDYRGQETQYF	TGCGCCAGCAGCCAAGATTACCGGGGCCAAGAGACCCAGTACTTC
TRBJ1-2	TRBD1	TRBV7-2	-	CASSSGQGNYGYTF	TGTGCCAGCAGCTCGGGACAGGGAAACTATGGCTACACCTTC
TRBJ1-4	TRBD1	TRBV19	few	CASSVSGGWGEKLFF	TGTGCCAGTAGTGTCTCAGGGGGCTGGGGTGAAAAACTGTTTTTT
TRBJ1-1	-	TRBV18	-	CASSPPGVREAFF	TGTGCCAGCTCACCACCGGGAGTACGAGAAGCTTTCTTT
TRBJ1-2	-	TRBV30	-	CAWSEGQPNPSF	TGTGCCTGGAGCGAAGGACAGCCTAACCCTTCCTTC
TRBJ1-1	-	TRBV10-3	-	CAISGGVGGNTEAFF	TGTGCCATCAGTGGTGGGGTCGGGGGGAACACTGAAGCTTTCTTT
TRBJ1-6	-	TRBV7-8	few	CASRPWGPRDSPLHF	TGTGCCAGCAGACCCTGGGGGCCACGGGATTCACCCCTCCACTTT
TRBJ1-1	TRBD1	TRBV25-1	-	CASSGTANTEAFF	TGTGCCAGCAGCGGGACAGCAAACACTGAAGCTTTCTTT
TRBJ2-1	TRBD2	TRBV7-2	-	CASSLGLAFDEQFF	TGTGCCAGCAGCTTGGGACTAGCGTTCGATGAGCAGTTCTTC
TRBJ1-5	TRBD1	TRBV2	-	CASSKRTGGNQPQHF	TGTGCCAGCAGTAAAAGGACAGGTGGGAATCAGCCCCAGCATTTT
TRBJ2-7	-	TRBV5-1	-	CASSLEGSRAYEQYF	TGCGCCAGCAGCTTGGAGGGCAGCCGGGCGTACGAGCAGTACTTC
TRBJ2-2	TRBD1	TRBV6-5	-	CASSRDRTNTGELFF	TGTGCCAGCAGCAGGGACAGGACGAACACCGGGGAGCTGTTTTTT
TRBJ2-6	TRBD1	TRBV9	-	CASSVSVDRGYSGANVLTF	TGTGCCAGCAGCGTATCAGTGGACAGGGGTTACTCTGGGGCCAACGTCCTGACTTTC
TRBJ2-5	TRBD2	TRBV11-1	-	CASSLEVGGGEETQYF	TGTGCCAGCAGCTTAGAGGTCGGCGGGGGAGAGGAGACCCAGTACTTC
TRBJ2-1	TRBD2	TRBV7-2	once	CASSRSGGATYNEQFF	TGTGCCAGCAGCCGGAGCGGGGGGGCCACCTACAATGAGCAGTTCTTC